The clone carrying this T cell receptor (beta chain) was counted once. What it binds is unknown. The data were obtained in a study of shared clonotypes between healthy human individuals. Overall study results and limits: Non-shared clonotypes had lower generation probabilities than those shared by all four donors.

V dropped 2 bases and J dropped 2; count of bases not matched to a gene: 5. The germline V gene has CDR1 MDHEN and CDR2 SYDVKM. The CDR3 extends over 16 amino acids. Deep level was the assay's run setting. The repertoire was sequenced with immunoSEQ multiplex PCR; TCRdb's copy has only in-frame clones and lacks some. The sample carries roughly 640,000 clones, 74% recorded once. The specimen was memory CD4+ T cells sorted from blood. This sample's subset: CD45RA-negative fraction. This chain joins TRBV28 and TRBJ2-7, with 11 bases that match TRBD2. This TCR came from a woman aged 25 to 45 in good health. The CDR3 sequence: CASSLTLLAGAYEQYF. The CDR3 DNA reads TGTGCCAGCAGTTTAACTCTACTAGCGGGGGCCTACGAGCAGTACTTC. Full variable domain (missing parts from reference TRBV28 and TRBJ2-7): DVKVTQSSRYLVKRTGEKVFLECVQDMDHENMFWYRQDPGLGLRLIYFSYDVKMKEKGDIPEGYSVSREKKERFSLILESASTNQTSMYLCASSLTLLAGAYEQYFGPGTRLTVT.